This TCR beta chain derives from a study of blood T cell repertoires in COVID-19. Study as a whole: Collection of acute and convalescent COVID-19 samples took place in the United States, Italy and Spain. The cDNA or gDNA used as material had been derived from T cells, B-cell-depleted T cells, or PBMCs.

Original handling: Reference gene primer amplification in the assay estimated nucleated cell counts. The protocol was immunoSEQ multiplex PCR, while the TCRdb copy is restricted to in-frame clones and leaves out a portion. V and J calls and clone size are as listed in that table; D and trimming were resolved from the DNA. The sample lists approximately 200,000 clones, more than 75% occurring once. V dropped 8 bases and J dropped 5 bases, with 15 bases sitting between them. The CDR3 runs to 13 residues. Germline CDR1 is MNHEY and CDR2 is SVGAGI. The J gene is TRBJ2-5, the V gene TRBV6-5; D is perhaps TRBD2 (5 bases). The source of this sequence is a middle-aged man with acute or convalescent COVID-19. The sequenced sample was peripheral blood. The CDR3 region is CASRRGQRETQYF. DNA of the CDR3: TGTGCCAGCCGACGGGGTCAAAGGGAGACCCAGTACTTC.